One sample yielded the 19 T cell receptor beta chains listed below, sequenced in a study. Tregs were sorted as CD4+CD25+CD127-/low cells. TCRdb reprocessed the 5' RACE reads via MiXCR and lists one record per CDR3 protein. This table has tens of thousands of distinct CDR3 sequences, roughly a fifth appearing once. The specimen sequenced was Tregs sorted from blood. The receptor set was obtained from a female donor with breast cancer.

In its sample, this clonotype was seen a few times. The chain employs TRBV29-1 and TRBJ2-2, with 7 bases aligning to TRBD1. The CDR3 length is 14 residues. J gave up 0 bases and V 7 bases, and 5 bases lay outside the gene matches. CDR1 is SQVTM, CDR2 ANQGSEA, per germline. The CDR3 nucleotides are TGCAGCGCCGAGACAGGGACGAACACCGGGGAGCTGTTTTTT. This translates into CSAETGTNTGELFF.

The CDR3 region is CSAPPGGYGYTF. DNA of the CDR3: TGCAGTGCTCCCCCCGGGGGCTATGGCTACACCTTC. This rearrangement joins TRBV20-1 to TRBJ1-2, with D tentatively TRBD1 (5 bases). This CDR3 is 12 amino acids long. Trimming took 5 bases from V and 4 from J, leaving 11 bases between them. Germline CDR1 and CDR2: DFQATT and SNEGSKA (reference sequence).

This clonotype has a handful of counts. The J gene is TRBJ2-1, the V gene TRBV4-2; 13 bases map to TRBD2. This CDR3 region has 15 residues. Germline CDR1 and CDR2: LGHNA and YNFKEQ. The ends lost 0 bases at V and 9 bases at J; junction bases unmatched: 2. DNA of the CDR3: TGTGCCAGCAGCCAAGAGTGGACTAGCGGGAGTGAGCAGTTCTTC. Amino acids: CASSQEWTSGSEQFF.

This clonotype was observed at least ten times. The chain employs TRBV12-3 or TRBV12-4 and TRBJ2-3, with TRBD2 identical over 7 bases. V gave up 6 bases and J gave up 4 bases; unmatched junction bases: 4. The CDR3 is made up of 13 amino acids. As DNA, the CDR3 is TGTGCCAGCAGGCGGGCGGGAGCAGATACGCAGTATTTT. This codes for CASRRAGADTQYF.

This clonotype showed up just a few times. The junction departs from germline at one end; a sequencing error may be responsible. The genes are TRBV5-1 and TRBJ2-5; TRBD1 matches at 7 bases. This CDR3 contains 14 residues. Per germline, CDR1 SGHRS and CDR2 YFSETQ. CDR3 sequence (DNA): TGCGCCAGCAGCTTAGGGACAGCCCAAGAGACCCAGCACTTC. Its protein is CASSLGTAQETQHF.

This clonotype has at least ten counts. The chain carries TRBV7-8 and TRBJ2-2; D unresolved. Germline CDR1 reads SGHVS; CDR2 reads FQNEAQ. CDR3 size: 15 residues. Trimming took off 5 bases at V and 0 bases at J, with 10 bases between the two ends. The CDR3 DNA sequence: TGTGCCAGCAGCCATCTGTTCGCGAACACCGGGGAGCTGTTTTTT. Amino acids: CASSHLFANTGELFF.

This clonotype occurred a few times. This chain connects TRBV29-1 to TRBJ1-1, with D unresolved. The CDR3 consists of 13 residues. V was clipped by 8 bases and J by 1 base, with 14 bases between them. Germline CDR1 and CDR2: SQVTM and ANQGSEA. The CDR3, as DNA: TGCAGCTCTCCGACGGGGAAGAACACTGAAGCTTTCTTT. It yields the protein CSSPTGKNTEAFF.

V gene TRBV5-5 combines with J gene TRBJ2-3, with D maybe TRBD1 (5 bases). The V end was cut by 0 bases, the J end by 4 bases, with 12 bases between. The germline CDR1 and CDR2 sequences are SGHKS and YYEKEE (reference sequence). The CDR3 is made up of 15 amino acids. CDR3 residues: CASSLARVSSDTQYF. The DNA of the CDR3 is TGTGCCAGCAGCTTGGCCAGGGTTTCGTCAGATACGCAGTATTTT.

This clonotype came up many times. The chain links TRBV7-6 to TRBJ2-7; possible D gene TRBD2, 6 bases. The V end was cut by 5 bases, the J end by 1 base, with 12 bases between. CDR3 length equals 14 residues. Germline V CDR1 and CDR2: SGHVS, FNYEAQ. CDR3 loop: CASSPRGTSYEQYF. The CDR3 coding sequence is TGTGCCAGCAGCCCCCGGGGGACGTCCTACGAGCAGTACTTC. The entire variable domain, with the rest obtained from reference TRBV7-6 and TRBJ2-7, is as follows: GAGVSQSPRYKVTKRGQDVALRCDPISGHVSLYWYRQALGQGPEFLTYFNYEAQQDKSGLPNDRFSAERPEGSISTLTIQRTEQRDSAMYRCASSPRGTSYEQYFGPGTRLTVT.

At least ten counts were recorded for this clonotype. The V call is TRBV20-1, the J call TRBJ2-1, with D maybe TRBD1 (6 bases). From germline, CDR1 is DFQATT and CDR2 SNEGSKA (reference sequence). Trimming stripped 5 bases from V and 7 bases from J, with 15 bases between. This CDR3 has 13 amino acids. CDR3 residues: CSAETGSPNEQFF. The CDR3 DNA follows: TGCAGTGCTGAGACAGGTAGCCCTAATGAGCAGTTCTTC.

This clonotype came up a few times. V gene TRBV25-1 combines with J gene TRBJ2-1; unclear D gene. V lost 5 bases to trimming and J lost 0 bases, with 5 bases between them. The CDR3 spans 13 residues. The germline V gene has CDR1 MGHDK and CDR2 SYGVNS. The CDR3 bases are TGTGCCAGCAGTAAGGGCTCCTACAATGAGCAGTTCTTC. This encodes CASSKGSYNEQFF.

This clonotype appeared many times. The chain employs TRBV28 and TRBJ1-2; D is undetermined. Germline V CDR1 and CDR2: MDHEN, SYDVKM. Trimming took 4 bases from V and 4 from J, leaving 13 bases between them. This CDR3 spans 14 amino acids. This CDR3 is CASSSHQRGYGYTF. For the CDR3, the DNA is TGTGCCAGCAGTTCTCACCAACGGGGCTATGGCTACACCTTC.

This clonotype was recorded many times. The chain employs TRBV6-5 and TRBJ2-1; D is uncertain. This CDR3 spans 16 amino acids. V lost 0 bases to trimming and J lost 0 bases, with 9 bases between them. The germline V gene has CDR1 MNHEY and CDR2 SVGAGI. CDR3 protein: CASSYSAPSSYNEQFF. The CDR3 DNA sequence: TGTGCCAGCAGTTACTCGGCACCAAGCTCCTACAATGAGCAGTTCTTC.

This clonotype was recorded many times. This chain uses TRBV6-1 with TRBJ1-2, with 10 nucleotides matching TRBD1. V lost 4 bases, J lost 1 base, and 6 bases stayed unmatched. This CDR3 contains 16 residues. Looked up from germline, CDR1 is MNHNS and CDR2 is SASEGT. The DNA for the CDR3 is TGTGCCAGCAGTGGTCCCGACAGGGGGCTTAACTATGGCTACACCTTC. Protein: CASSGPDRGLNYGYTF.

The V call is TRBV4-1, the J call TRBJ1-2; 7 bases are shared with TRBD1. The CDR3 totals 16 residues. CDR1 is MGHRA, CDR2 YSYEKL, per germline. J lost 6 bases, V lost 1 base, and 11 bases had no gene match. CDR3 amino acids: CASSQALEGAEDGYTF. CDR3 DNA sequence: TGCGCCAGCAGCCAAGCATTAGAGGGGGCCGAAGATGGCTACACCTTC.

About this clonotype: This may be a read error, as it is one base from a much larger clone. CDR3 nucleotide sequence: TGTGCCAGCAGTAACGGCAATTCGATTGGCTACACCTTC. Its protein product is CASSNGNSIGYTF. This sequence joins TRBV6-1 and TRBJ1-2, with D uncertain. Germline V gives CDR1 MNHNS, CDR2 SASEGT. V was trimmed by 5 bases and J by 7 bases, leaving 14 bases between them. This CDR3 has 13 amino acids.

The chain employs TRBV2 and TRBJ1-6, with a tentative D call TRBD1 (6 bases). This CDR3 spans 13 amino acids. V was cut by 7 bases and J by 13 bases, with 17 bases left in between. Germline V CDR1 and CDR2: SNHLY, FYNNEI. The CDR3 spells CASTTGPGSPLHF. The CDR3, as DNA: TGTGCCAGCACGACAGGTCCCGGGTCCCCCCTCCACTTT.

Details on this clonotype: The CDR3 ends on some other residue instead of the conserved phenylalanine or tryptophan, so this is likely a read error. The DNA is left out, because the CDR3 cannot be placed on it with certainty; the CDR3 is given as TCRdb lists it. CDR3 protein: CASSYSLGQGGEAFL. The chain joins TRBV6-5 to TRBJ1-1; TRBD1 was called by the table and not checked on the DNA. The CDR3 has 15 residues if both end residues are counted. Germline CDR1 and CDR2: MNHEY and SVGAGI.

This clonotype was detected many times. This rearrangement joins TRBV6-5 to TRBJ1-4; D remains ambiguous. V was pared by 2 bases and J by 4 bases, with 8 bases between. Germline values: CDR1 MNHEY, CDR2 SVGAGI. The CDR3 has 14 amino acids. The CDR3 DNA follows: TGTGCCAGCAGTTACGGGCAGCATAATGAAAAACTGTTTTTT. Amino acids: CASSYGQHNEKLFF.